The 21 T cell receptor beta chains presented below share a single source sample, sequenced in a study of T cell repertoires in cytomegalovirus infection. The antigens for these receptors are not known. TCRdb re-analysed the reads in MiXCR, keeping a single row per CDR3 protein. Here the sample spans around 120,000 distinct CDR3 sequences, 20% to 30% being singletons. What was sequenced was PBMCs, sequenced either directly or after in vitro stimulation (not recorded which). These receptors all come from a human donor in good health (CMV status not recorded). Some clones in this sample may be carry-over from other donors' samples.

This chain links TRBV7-4 with TRBJ1-1; 8 bases agree with TRBD1. The CDR3 consists of 13 residues. CDR1 and CDR2 (germline): SGHVT, SQSDAQ. J lost 6 bases, V lost 4 bases, and 4 bases had no gene match. In nucleotides, the CDR3 is TGTGCCAGCAGCTACCAGGGGGCCCCTGAAGCTTTCTTT. It translates to CASSYQGAPEAFF. Using reference TRBV7-4 and TRBJ1-1 for the parts outside the CDR3, the full variable domain is GAGVSQSPRYKVAKRGRDVALRCDSISGHVTLYWYRQTLGQGSEVLTYSQSDAQRDKSGRPSGRFSAERPERSVSTLKIQRTEQGDSAVYLCASSYQGAPEAFFGQGTRLTVV.

This sequence joins TRBV5-1 and TRBJ2-1; 10 nucleotides match TRBD2. The trim removed 4 bases at V and 6 bases at J, leaving 19 bases unmatched. Germline-derived CDR1 and CDR2 are SGHRS and YFSETQ. The CDR3 is 19 amino acids. In nucleotides, the CDR3 is TGCGCCAGCAGCAAAGGACTAGCGGAAAATTTTTTGGTGGCCAATGAGCAGTTCTTC. It specifies CASSKGLAENFLVANEQFF. Variable domain in full (rest from reference TRBV5-1 and TRBJ2-1): KAGVTQTPRYLIKTRGQQVTLSCSPISGHRSVSWYQQTPGQGLQFLFEYFSETQRNKGNFPGRFSGRQFSNSRSEMNVSTLELGDSALYLCASSKGLAENFLVANEQFFGPGTRLTVL.

The CDR3 reads CASSYSRPGAGYTF. The CDR3 nucleotides read TGTGCCAGCAGTTACTCTAGGCCAGGGGCTGGCTACACCTTC. The chain has TRBV6-5 and TRBJ1-2; perhaps TRBD1 as D (6 bases). This CDR3 is 14 amino acids long. Germline CDR1 reads MNHEY; CDR2 reads SVGAGI. The germline V and J ends were trimmed by 0 bases and 7 bases, with 12 bases remaining between them.

This clonotype was seen a few times. Sequence at one end of the junction differs from germline and may be a read error. The CDR3 here is CASSLGGVPNTEAFF. The CDR3 coding sequence is TGTGCAAGCAGTTTGGGAGGGGTCCCGAACACTGAAGCTTTCTTT. V usage is TRBV28 and J usage is TRBJ1-1, with a possible D match to TRBD1 (5 bases). CDR1 and CDR2 (germline): MDHEN, SYDVKM. This CDR3 comprises 15 residues.

In its sample, this clonotype was seen many times. The chain carries TRBV7-2 and TRBJ2-5, with 7 bases fitting TRBD1. There are 13 residues in the CDR3. The V segment lost 6 bases and the J segment 4 bases; nucleotides outside the gene matches: 5. CDR1 and CDR2 from the germline V gene are SGHTA and FQGNSA. CDR3 amino acids: CASSTGDVETQYF. The CDR3 DNA reads as TGTGCCAGCAGTACAGGGGACGTAGAGACCCAGTACTTC.

CDR3 DNA: TGTGCCAGCAGCCCCGTCTCTGGAAACACCATATATTTT. The encoded protein is CASSPVSGNTIYF. The chain has TRBV11-2 and TRBJ1-3; unclear D gene. The CDR3 consists of 13 residues. CDR1 and CDR2 from the germline V gene are SGHAT and FQNNGV. The V and J ends lost 5 bases and 0 bases respectively, with 5 bases between them.

This clonotype turned up a few times. The chain links TRBV7-2 to TRBJ1-1; possible D gene TRBD1, 6 bases. This CDR3 is built from 14 residues. Between the trimmed V and J ends, which lost 5 bases and 0 bases, there was a span of 10 bases. CDR1 is SGHTA, CDR2 FQGNSA, per germline. The DNA of the CDR3 is TGTGCCAGCAGCCCGGGACAAATGAACACTGAAGCTTTCTTT. Protein sequence: CASSPGQMNTEAFF. Supplemented by reference TRBV7-2 and TRBJ1-1, the full variable domain reads GAGVSQSPSNKVTEKGKDVELRCDPISGHTALYWYRQSLGQGLEFLIYFQGNSAPDKSGLPSDRFSAERTGGSVSTLTIQRTQQEDSAVYLCASSPGQMNTEAFFGQGTRLTVV.

The chain is built from TRBV7-3 and TRBJ1-2; 7 positions agree with TRBD1. The germline V gene encodes CDR1 SGHTA and CDR2 FQGTGA. The CDR3 contains 13 residues. Trimming at V came to 6 bases and at J to 8 bases, leaving 9 bases not matched to a gene. CDR3: CASRRQGSDGYTF. DNA of the CDR3: TGTGCCAGCAGGCGACAGGGTTCGGACGGCTACACCTTC.

This clonotype was observed a handful of times. The CDR3 loop reads CASSRSGTTNEKLFF. Here the CDR3 DNA reads TGTGCCAGCAGTCGTTCCGGGACAACTAATGAAAAACTGTTTTTT. The rearrangement links TRBV12-3 or TRBV12-4 to TRBJ1-4, with D hard to call. Between the trimmed V and J ends, which lost 5 bases and 0 bases, there was a span of 10 bases. The CDR3 runs to 15 residues.

The chain employs TRBV20-1 and TRBJ1-3; no firm D call. The CDR3 length is 12 residues. V was cut by 5 bases and J by 15 bases, with 20 bases left in between. Germline V gene lookup returns CDR1 DFQATT and CDR2 SNEGSKA (reference sequence). Here the CDR3 reads CSAPGNHGVGYF. The CDR3 DNA follows: TGCAGTGCTCCCGGGAACCATGGGGTAGGATATTTT.

The sample holds many counts of this clonotype. This chain uses TRBV7-3 with TRBJ2-5, with D maybe TRBD2 (6 bases). The CDR3 is 14 residues long. V was cut by 1 base and J by 5 bases, with 11 bases left in between. The germline gives CDR1 SGHTA, CDR2 FQGTGA. The CDR3, as DNA: TGTGCCAGCAGCTTAAATGTAGGGAGGGAGACCCAGTACTTC. Amino acids: CASSLNVGRETQYF.

This clonotype was counted only a few times. Here the CDR3 reads CASTFEGRTEAFF. Here the CDR3 DNA reads TGTGCCAGCACCTTTGAGGGACGAACTGAAGCTTTCTTT. The chain links TRBV7-2 to TRBJ1-1, with D possibly matching TRBD1 (5 bases). This CDR3 is 13 amino acids long. CDR1 and CDR2 from the germline V gene are SGHTA and FQGNSA. Trimming took off 7 bases at V and 5 bases at J, with 14 bases between the two ends.

CDR3 region: CSAPEGYGYTF. The CDR3 region has the DNA TGCAGTGCCCCGGAGGGATACGGCTACACCTTC. The chain recombines TRBV20-1 with TRBJ1-2; D not resolved. The CDR3 runs to 11 residues. The germline CDR1 and CDR2 sequences are DFQATT and SNEGSKA (reference sequence). V was trimmed by 6 bases and J by 8 bases, leaving 13 bases between them.

This clonotype was counted a few times. This chain connects TRBV30 to TRBJ1-1; D call uncertain. The CDR3 is 11 residues long. CDR1 is GTSNPN, CDR2 SVGIG, per germline (reference sequence). Trimming took off 3 bases at V and 6 bases at J, with 8 bases between the two ends. The CDR3 DNA reads TGTGCCTGGAGCCGAAAGGCTGAAGCTTTCTTT. It encodes CAWSRKAEAFF.

V is TRBV7-9 and J is TRBJ1-1; TRBD1 aligns across 9 bases. CDR3 length equals 15 residues. After removal of 5 bases from V and 0 bases from J, the junction contained 4 bases not matched to a gene. CDR1 is SEHNR and CDR2 is FQNEAQ in the germline V gene (reference sequence). CDR3 amino acids: CASSPGQGMNTEAFF. The DNA for the CDR3 is TGTGCCAGCAGCCCAGGACAGGGGATGAACACTGAAGCTTTCTTT.

This clonotype was recorded at least ten times. The V and J genes are TRBV7-2 and TRBJ2-3; the D is unclear. Trimming took 1 base from V and 3 from J, leaving 14 bases between them. This CDR3 spans 16 amino acids. Germline values: CDR1 SGHTA, CDR2 FQGNSA. The CDR3 sequence is CASSLEWGWWTDTQYF. CDR3 sequence (DNA): TGTGCCAGCAGCTTAGAATGGGGATGGTGGACAGATACGCAGTATTTT. Supplemented by reference TRBV7-2 and TRBJ2-3, the full variable domain reads GAGVSQSPSNKVTEKGKDVELRCDPISGHTALYWYRQSLGQGLEFLIYFQGNSAPDKSGLPSDRFSAERTGGSVSTLTIQRTQQEDSAVYLCASSLEWGWWTDTQYFGPGTRLTVL.

Ten or more counts support this clonotype. The chain uses TRBV7-2 and TRBJ1-6; D perhaps matches TRBD1 (5 bases). Germline loops: CDR1 SGHTA, CDR2 FQGNSA. The CDR3 spans 16 residues. The V gene lost 2 bases and the J gene lost 2 bases, with 10 bases spanning the gap. The DNA for the CDR3 is TGTGCCAGCAGCTTACACGCGGACACCTATAATTCACCCCTCCACTTT. This encodes CASSLHADTYNSPLHF.

The chain employs TRBV2 and TRBJ2-1, with unresolved D. This CDR3 contains 13 residues. The germline V gene has CDR1 SNHLY and CDR2 FYNNEI. Trimming took off 3 bases at V and 6 bases at J, with 9 bases between the two ends. The CDR3 reads CASSDRRFNEQFF. The CDR3 nucleotides read TGTGCCAGCAGTGATAGGCGGTTCAATGAGCAGTTCTTC.

This clonotype was recorded a few times. V is TRBV29-1 and J is TRBJ2-1, with D hard to call. Germline V gene data show CDR1 as SQVTM and CDR2 as ANQGSEA. There are 14 residues in the CDR3. Deletions cut 6 bases from V and 3 bases from J, with 15 bases between. CDR3 sequence reads: CSVASRLSYNEQFF. The CDR3 DNA reads TGCAGCGTCGCTTCCCGACTTAGCTACAATGAGCAGTTCTTC.

This clonotype came up many times. V usage is TRBV4-1 and J usage is TRBJ1-3; unclear D gene. Trimming removed 1 base at V and 0 bases at J, with 10 bases between. Germline V CDR1 and CDR2: MGHRA, YSYEKL. CDR3 length: 16 residues. The CDR3 reads CASSQVDGYSGNTIYF. As DNA, the CDR3 is TGCGCCAGCAGCCAAGTTGACGGCTACTCTGGAAACACCATATATTTT.

The chain recombines TRBV12-3 or TRBV12-4 with TRBJ1-2; D call uncertain. The CDR3 is 13 amino acids. Trimming took 5 bases from V and 2 from J, leaving 9 bases between them. DNA of the CDR3: TGTGCCAGCAGTACCGGACTGAACTATGGCTACACCTTC. Translated, it gives CASSTGLNYGYTF.